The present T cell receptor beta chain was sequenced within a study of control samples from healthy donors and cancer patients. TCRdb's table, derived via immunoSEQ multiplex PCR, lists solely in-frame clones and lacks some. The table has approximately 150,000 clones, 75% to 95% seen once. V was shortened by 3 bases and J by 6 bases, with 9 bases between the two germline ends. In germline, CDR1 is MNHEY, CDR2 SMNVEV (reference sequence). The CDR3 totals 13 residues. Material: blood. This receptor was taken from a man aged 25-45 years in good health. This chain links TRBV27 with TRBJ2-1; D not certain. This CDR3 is CASSLPHPNEQFF. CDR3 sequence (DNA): TGTGCCAGCAGTTTGCCCCATCCCAATGAGCAGTTCTTC.